This TCR beta chain emerged from a study of T cell changes during pregnancy in multiple sclerosis (dated by TCRdb to between 2019 and 2020). Study-wide context: Changes in the T cell repertoire over the course of pregnancy were examined in this study in women with multiple sclerosis.

Library preparation employed the immunoSEQ multiplex PCR assay. TCRdb mirrors the immuneACCESS table, restricted to in-frame sequences. Some clones are absent from its copies; in checked studies, under half trace to an unresolved V gene, and the reason for the others is unknown. The sample yields over 55,000 clones; 70% to 90% were counted once. The top ten hold 2% to 3% of the sample. For this clone: What this receptor recognizes is not known. No base quality values were provided; no much bigger clone lies one nucleotide off.

Unmatched junction bases come to 3, with V trimmed by 3 bases and J by 4 bases. Its CDR3 holds 15 amino acids, cysteine through phenylalanine. Only the CDR3 region is kept as DNA, spanning 45 bases read in frame from base 1. The germline V gene sets CDR1 to SGHRS and CDR2 to YFSETQ. The chain couples TRBV5-1 to TRBJ2-3; TRBD2 aligns with 12 central bases. The receptor was isolated from a female donor with multiple sclerosis, enrolled in a pregnancy study. This specimen consisted of peripheral blood, obtained in the first trimester of pregnancy. The bases read TGCGCCAGCAGCTCCAGGACTAGCGGGGCAGATACGCAGTATTTT. The translation is CASSSRTSGADTQYF.